These T cell receptor beta chains were read from a single sample in a study of blood T cell repertoires in COVID-19. Only in-frame clones appear in the TCRdb table, and some are missing; sequencing was by immunoSEQ multiplex PCR. The sample lists about 170,000 clones, more than 75% occurring once. The specimen sequenced was peripheral blood. These receptors were collected from a woman older than 75 with COVID-19, enrolled during active disease. The CDR3 runs from the conserved cysteine through the conserved F or W. Fields, in order: V gene, D gene, clone size, J gene, CDR3 protein, CDR3 DNA. The D gene is left open where the match is weak. Not all rows give a size; the values are once, few, many and, for expanded clones, a class.

v_call: TRBV9; d_call: .; clone_size: .; j_call: TRBJ2-1; cdr3_aa: CASSVANFQEQFF; cdr3_nt: TGTGCCAGCAGCGTAGCGAACTTTCAAGAGCAGTTCTTC
v_call: TRBV18; d_call: .; clone_size: .; j_call: TRBJ1-3; cdr3_aa: CASSPSQGSSGNTIYF; cdr3_nt: TGTGCCAGCTCACCAAGTCAGGGTTCCTCTGGAAACACCATATATTTT
v_call: TRBV6-2/TRBV6-3; d_call: .; clone_size: .; j_call: TRBJ1-2; cdr3_aa: CASSYSGQTTYGYTF; cdr3_nt: TGTGCCAGCAGTTACTCCGGACAGACCACGTATGGCTACACCTTC
v_call: TRBV7-8; d_call: .; clone_size: .; j_call: TRBJ2-1; cdr3_aa: CASSSWRVFGSYNEQFF; cdr3_nt: TGTGCCAGCAGCTCGTGGCGGGTGTTCGGATCCTACAATGAGCAGTTCTTC
v_call: TRBV28; d_call: .; clone_size: .; j_call: TRBJ1-3; cdr3_aa: CASSLLGAVGNTIYF; cdr3_nt: TGTGCCAGCAGTTTACTGGGGGCGGTCGGAAACACCATATATTTT
v_call: TRBV11-3; d_call: TRBD1; clone_size: .; j_call: TRBJ1-5; cdr3_aa: CASSLVQGGNQPQHF; cdr3_nt: TGTGCCAGCAGCTTAGTACAGGGGGGGAATCAGCCCCAGCATTTT
v_call: TRBV4-3; d_call: TRBD1; clone_size: few; j_call: TRBJ1-5; cdr3_aa: CASSQDPAGGYQPQHF; cdr3_nt: TGCGCCAGCAGCCAAGACCCCGCAGGGGGGTATCAGCCCCAGCATTTT
v_call: TRBV19; d_call: TRBD2; clone_size: .; j_call: TRBJ2-1; cdr3_aa: CASSITGTSGSREQFF; cdr3_nt: TGTGCCAGTAGTATAACCGGGACTAGCGGTTCCCGGGAGCAGTTCTTC
v_call: TRBV24-1; d_call: TRBD1; clone_size: .; j_call: TRBJ2-3; cdr3_aa: CATSDLQGAQYF; cdr3_nt: TGTGCCACCAGTGATCTACAGGGGGCGCAGTATTTT
v_call: TRBV3-1/TRBV3-2; d_call: .; clone_size: once; j_call: TRBJ1-6; cdr3_aa: CASSQAGMGSYNSPLHF; cdr3_nt: TGTGCCAGCAGCCAAGCGGGAATGGGGTCCTATAATTCACCCCTCCACTTT
v_call: TRBV6-5; d_call: TRBD1; clone_size: .; j_call: TRBJ1-2; cdr3_aa: CASSLGQGIGGYTF; cdr3_nt: TGTGCCAGCAGCCTCGGACAGGGAATAGGCGGCTACACCTTC
v_call: TRBV24-1; d_call: .; clone_size: .; j_call: TRBJ2-5; cdr3_aa: CATSDSEGGEETQYF; cdr3_nt: TGTGCCACCAGTGATTCGGAGGGCGGAGAAGAGACCCAGTACTTC
v_call: TRBV19; d_call: .; clone_size: .; j_call: TRBJ2-5; cdr3_aa: CASSISPGETQYF; cdr3_nt: TGTGCCAGTAGTATAAGTCCCGGAGAGACCCAGTACTTC
v_call: TRBV9; d_call: .; clone_size: .; j_call: TRBJ1-1; cdr3_aa: CASSVDQGRNTEAFF; cdr3_nt: TGTGCCAGCAGCGTAGATCAGGGAAGGAACACTGAAGCTTTCTTT
v_call: TRBV7-9; d_call: TRBD2; clone_size: .; j_call: TRBJ2-5; cdr3_aa: CASSFLAGGQETQYF; cdr3_nt: TGTGCCAGCAGCTTCCTAGCGGGAGGCCAAGAGACCCAGTACTTC
v_call: TRBV7-3; d_call: TRBD2; clone_size: few; j_call: TRBJ2-2; cdr3_aa: CASSLRPPGGGAGELFF; cdr3_nt: TGTGCCAGCAGCTTACGACCCCCGGGAGGAGGGGCCGGGGAGCTGTTTTTT
v_call: TRBV12-3/TRBV12-4; d_call: .; clone_size: .; j_call: TRBJ1-3; cdr3_aa: CASRAGVGNTIYF; cdr3_nt: TGTGCCAGCAGGGCAGGGGTCGGAAACACCATATATTTT
v_call: TRBV2; d_call: .; clone_size: .; j_call: TRBJ2-2; cdr3_aa: CASSENLRTGREYTGELFF; cdr3_nt: TGTGCCAGCAGTGAAAATCTAAGGACAGGGAGGGAATACACCGGGGAGCTGTTTTTT
v_call: TRBV7-8; d_call: .; clone_size: .; j_call: TRBJ1-5; cdr3_aa: CASSLENAGVNQPQHF; cdr3_nt: TGTGCCAGCAGCTTAGAGAATGCAGGGGTCAATCAGCCCCAGCATTTT
v_call: TRBV6-5; d_call: TRBD1; clone_size: .; j_call: TRBJ2-4; cdr3_aa: CASSEGQRNIQYF; cdr3_nt: TGTGCCAGCAGCGAGGGACAGCGGAACATTCAGTACTTC
v_call: TRBV6-4; d_call: TRBD2; clone_size: few; j_call: TRBJ2-2; cdr3_aa: CASRQLAGESGELFF; cdr3_nt: TGTGCCAGCAGACAACTAGCGGGAGAAAGCGGGGAGCTGTTTTTT
v_call: TRBV6-6; d_call: TRBD1; clone_size: .; j_call: TRBJ1-3; cdr3_aa: CASSYTLQGADTIYF; cdr3_nt: TGTGCCAGCAGTTACACCCTACAGGGGGCGGACACCATATATTTT
v_call: TRBV5-1; d_call: TRBD1; clone_size: once; j_call: TRBJ2-6; cdr3_aa: CASSLDTGGSPSGANVLTF; cdr3_nt: TGCGCCAGCAGCTTGGACACAGGGGGTTCCCCCTCTGGGGCCAACGTCCTGACTTTC
v_call: TRBV11-2; d_call: TRBD1; clone_size: once; j_call: TRBJ1-4; cdr3_aa: CASSTQGEGEKLFF; cdr3_nt: TGTGCCAGCAGCACACAGGGGGAAGGGGAAAAACTGTTTTTT
v_call: TRBV6-1; d_call: .; clone_size: .; j_call: TRBJ2-3; cdr3_aa: CASSEVAGDTQYF; cdr3_nt: TGTGCCAGCAGTGAAGTCGCAGGGGATACGCAGTATTTT